This passage covers 8 T cell receptor beta chains from one sample sequenced in a study of cytotoxic CD8 clonotypes in ibrutinib-treated CLL. TCRdb's table, derived via immunoSEQ multiplex PCR, lists solely in-frame clones and lacks some. This sample yields roughly 160,000 clones, of which around 84% are seen a single time; under 2.5% belongs to the top ten. The sample consisted of PBMCs, taken after 12 months of ibrutinib treatment. The source of these receptors is a human donor with chronic lymphocytic leukemia.

For this clone: Other DNA sequences of this sample code for an identical CDR3. This sequence joins TRBV7-2 and TRBJ1-1, with D maybe TRBD1 (5 bases). Germline-derived CDR1 and CDR2 are SGHTA and FQGNSA. Trimming shortened V by 1 base and J by 0 bases, and 9 bases separated the two germline ends. The CDR3 is 15 amino acids. The CDR3 here is CASSLGGIMNTEAFF. The CDR3 region has the DNA TGTGCCAGCAGCTTAGGGGGGATTATGAACACTGAAGCTTTCTTT.

J is TRBJ2-5 and V is TRBV7-3, with TRBD2 as a possible D gene (7 bases). The germline V and J ends were trimmed by 2 bases and 0 bases, with 13 bases remaining between them. There are 16 residues in the CDR3. Germline V gene lookup returns CDR1 SGHTA and CDR2 FQGTGA. The CDR3 nucleotides read TGTGCCAGCAGCTTAGGGGGCGGGAGCTACCAAGAGACCCAGTACTTC. Translating gives CASSLGGGSYQETQYF.

The V call is TRBV7-3, the J call TRBJ2-2, with D possibly TRBD1 on 5 matching bases. This CDR3 spans 15 amino acids. Per the germline V gene, CDR1 is SGHTA and CDR2 is FQGTGA. Trimming took 3 bases from V and 3 from J, leaving 11 bases between them. The CDR3 here is CASSFGQGYTGELFF. Here the CDR3 DNA reads TGTGCCAGCAGCTTTGGTCAGGGTTACACCGGGGAGCTGTTTTTT.

The V and J genes are TRBV15 and TRBJ1-2; 10 bases line up with TRBD1. V lost 4 bases and J lost 8; bases outside the gene matches: 7. Germline-derived CDR1 and CDR2 are LNHNV and YYDKDF (reference sequence). The CDR3 consists of 14 residues. The CDR3 nucleotides are TGTGCCACCAGCACCGGGACAGGGGCTGGGGGCTACACCTTC. This codes for CATSTGTGAGGYTF.

A single count supports this clone. This rearrangement joins TRBV10-3 to TRBJ1-4; possibly TRBD1 for D (5 bases). Germline loops: CDR1 ENHRY, CDR2 SYGVKD. V was cut by 3 bases and J by 7 bases, with 15 bases left in between. The CDR3 spans 15 residues. For the CDR3, the DNA is TGTGCCATCAGTGAACAGGTCCGGGGTACTGAAAAACTGTTTTTT. Protein: CAISEQVRGTEKLFF.

This clone was recorded at least ten times. V gene TRBV30 combines with J gene TRBJ2-2; TRBD2 aligns across 11 bases. The V gene's germline CDR1 is GTSNPN and CDR2 SVGIG (reference sequence). Unmatched junction bases numbered 12, after V lost 4 bases and J lost 5 bases. The CDR3 sequence is 17 residues long. The DNA of the CDR3 is TGTGCCTGGACATCGTCTGGGCTAGCGGGGGGAACCGGGGAGCTGTTTTTT. Encoded protein: CAWTSSGLAGGTGELFF.

The chain links TRBV6-5 to TRBJ2-7; D is uncertain. V was trimmed by 5 bases and J by 4 bases, leaving 6 bases between them. Germline V lookup: CDR1 MNHEY, CDR2 SVGAGI. The CDR3 is made up of 11 amino acids. The CDR3 region is CASSPSYEQYF. CDR3 sequence (DNA): TGTGCCAGCAGTCCCTCGTACGAGCAGTACTTC.

This chain uses TRBV9 with TRBJ1-1; D uncertain. The V end was cut by 0 bases, the J end by 3 bases, with 12 bases between. The CDR3 runs 15 residues. Germline CDR1 is SGDLS and CDR2 is YYNGEE. CDR3 sequence reads: CASSVGGLVDTEAFF. The DNA for the CDR3 is TGTGCCAGCAGCGTAGGAGGTTTAGTGGACACTGAAGCTTTCTTT.